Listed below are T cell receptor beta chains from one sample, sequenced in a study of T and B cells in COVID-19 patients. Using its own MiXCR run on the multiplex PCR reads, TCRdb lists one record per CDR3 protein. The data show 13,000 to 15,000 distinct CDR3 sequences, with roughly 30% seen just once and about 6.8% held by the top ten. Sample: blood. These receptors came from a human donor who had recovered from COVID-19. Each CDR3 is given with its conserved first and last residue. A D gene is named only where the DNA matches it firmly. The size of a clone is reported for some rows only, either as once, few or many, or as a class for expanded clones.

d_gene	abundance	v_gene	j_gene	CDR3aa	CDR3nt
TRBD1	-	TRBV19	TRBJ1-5	CASSMGQGNQPQHF	TGTGCCAGTAGTATGGGACAGGGAAATCAGCCCCAGCATTTT
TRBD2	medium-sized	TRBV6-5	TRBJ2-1	CASRISGMNHNEQFF	TGTGCCAGCAGGATTAGCGGGATGAACCACAATGAGCAGTTCTTC
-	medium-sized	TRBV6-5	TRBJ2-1	CASMAGYNEQFF	TGTGCCAGCATGGCGGGTTACAATGAGCAGTTCTTC
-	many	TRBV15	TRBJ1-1	CATSRDLLNTEAFF	TGTGCCACCAGCAGAGATCTCTTGAACACTGAAGCTTTCTTT
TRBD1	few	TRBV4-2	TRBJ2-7	CASSQYTGVEYEQYF	TGTGCCAGCAGCCAATACACAGGGGTGGAATACGAGCAGTACTTC
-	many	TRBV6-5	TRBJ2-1	CASRLSGSHSYNEQFF	TGTGCCAGCAGACTCAGCGGGTCACACTCCTACAATGAGCAGTTCTTC
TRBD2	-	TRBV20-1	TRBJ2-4	CSAPGTNLAKNIQYF	TGCAGTGCTCCTGGGACTAACCTAGCCAAAAACATTCAGTACTTC
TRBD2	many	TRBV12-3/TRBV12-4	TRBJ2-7	CASSFSGGYEQYF	TGTGCCAGCAGTTTTTCGGGGGGCTACGAGCAGTACTTC
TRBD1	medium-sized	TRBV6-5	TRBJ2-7	CASSYQGPGQGAEQYF	TGTGCCAGCAGTTACCAAGGACCCGGACAGGGGGCCGAGCAGTACTTC
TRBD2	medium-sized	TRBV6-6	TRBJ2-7	CAVRRGDYEQYF	TGTGCCGTAAGGCGGGGGGACTACGAGCAGTACTTC
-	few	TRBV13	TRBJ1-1	CASSLETGAPNTEAFF	TGTGCCAGCAGCTTGGAGACGGGGGCACCGAACACTGAAGCTTTCTTT
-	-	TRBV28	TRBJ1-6	CASSPQLAAGGSPLHF	TGTGCCAGCAGTCCGCAACTGGCCGCGGGCGGGTCACCCCTCCACTTT
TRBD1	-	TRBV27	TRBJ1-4	CASRTGTGGVGDEKLFF	TGTGCCAGCAGAACCGGGACAGGGGGCGTCGGTGATGAAAAACTGTTTTTT
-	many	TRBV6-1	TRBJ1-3	CASSEGTVYSGNTIYF	TGTGCCAGCAGTGAAGGAACGGTATACTCTGGAAACACCATATATTTT
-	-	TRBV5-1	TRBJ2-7	CASSDASTYEQYF	TGCGCCAGCAGCGACGCTTCTACCTACGAGCAGTACTTC
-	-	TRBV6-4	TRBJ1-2	CASSPGEGDGYTF	TGTGCCAGCAGTCCTGGCGAAGGGGATGGCTACACCTTC
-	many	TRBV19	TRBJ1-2	CASSQKTADYYGYTF	TGTGCCAGTAGTCAAAAGACAGCCGACTACTATGGCTACACCTTC
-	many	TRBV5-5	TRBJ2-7	CASSPAGIDEQYF	TGTGCCAGCAGCCCGGCGGGTATTGACGAGCAGTACTTC
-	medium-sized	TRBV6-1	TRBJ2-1	CASSSAPGSYNEQFF	TGTGCCAGCAGTTCGGCCCCAGGGTCCTACAATGAGCAGTTCTTC
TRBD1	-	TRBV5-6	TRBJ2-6	CASSLAGQGSGANVLTF	TGTGCCAGCAGCTTGGCGGGACAGGGCTCTGGGGCCAACGTCCTGACTTTC
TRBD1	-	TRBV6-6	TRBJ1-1	CASRGTGLNTEAFF	TGTGCCAGCAGGGGGACAGGGTTGAACACTGAAGCTTTCTTT
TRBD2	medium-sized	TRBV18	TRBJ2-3	CASSTFAGGRTDTQYF	TGTGCCAGCTCGACCTTCGCGGGGGGCCGCACAGATACGCAGTATTTT
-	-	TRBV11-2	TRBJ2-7	CASSLEPQDEQYF	TGTGCCAGCAGCTTAGAACCCCAGGACGAGCAGTACTTC
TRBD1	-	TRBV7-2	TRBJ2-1	CASSFRGRGINNEQFF	TGTGCCAGCAGCTTTCGTGGCAGGGGGATAAACAATGAGCAGTTCTTC
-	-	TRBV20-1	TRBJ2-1	CSALRPLVGNEQFF	TGCAGTGCCCTGAGGCCTCTAGTCGGTAATGAGCAGTTCTTC
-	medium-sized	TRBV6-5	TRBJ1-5	CASSYDSSNQPQHF	TGTGCCAGCAGTTACGACAGTAGCAATCAGCCCCAGCATTTT
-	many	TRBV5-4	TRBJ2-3	CASSRAVGPDTQYF	TGTGCCAGCAGCCGGGCAGTCGGACCAGATACGCAGTATTTT
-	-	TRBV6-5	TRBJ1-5	CASSFGQGNQPQHF	TGTGCCAGCAGTTTTGGCCAGGGGAATCAGCCCCAGCATTTT
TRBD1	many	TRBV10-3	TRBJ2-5	CAISEPGTGFETQYF	TGTGCCATCAGTGAGCCCGGGACAGGGTTCGAGACCCAGTACTTC
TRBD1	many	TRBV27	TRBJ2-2	CASMRTGPNTGELFF	TGTGCCAGCATGCGGACAGGACCGAACACCGGGGAGCTGTTTTTT
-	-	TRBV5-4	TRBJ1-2	CASSRGAPTNYGYTF	TGTGCCAGCAGCCGCGGAGCCCCGACTAACTATGGCTACACCTTC
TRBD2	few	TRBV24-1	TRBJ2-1	CAIGSAGGQAANEQFF	TGTGCCATCGGATCAGCGGGAGGGCAAGCGGCTAATGAGCAGTTCTTC
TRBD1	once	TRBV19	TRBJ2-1	CASSALTGTGDNEQFF	TGTGCCAGTAGTGCCCTTACCGGGACAGGGGACAATGAGCAGTTCTTC
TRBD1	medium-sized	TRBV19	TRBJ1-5	CASSIGQGRNQPQHF	TGTGCCAGTAGTATTGGACAGGGGCGCAATCAGCCCCAGCATTTT
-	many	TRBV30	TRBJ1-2	CAWSGGAHGYTF	TGTGCCTGGAGTGGGGGGGCCCATGGCTACACCTTC
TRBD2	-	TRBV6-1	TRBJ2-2	CASSFTSGRASEELFF	TGTGCCAGCAGTTTTACTAGCGGGAGGGCCTCTGAGGAGCTGTTTTTT
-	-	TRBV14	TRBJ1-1	CASSQPGLNTEAFF	TGTGCCAGCAGTCAACCAGGGCTGAACACTGAAGCTTTCTTT
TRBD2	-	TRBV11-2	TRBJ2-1	CASSPPAGGRNEQFF	TGTGCCAGCAGCCCTCCGGCGGGAGGTCGAAATGAGCAGTTCTTC
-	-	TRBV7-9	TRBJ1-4	CASSFKTGVVEKLFF	TGTGCCAGCAGCTTTAAGACAGGCGTTGTTGAAAAACTGTTTTTT
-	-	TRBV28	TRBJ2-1	CASSFRLVDEQFF	TGTGCCAGCAGTTTTAGACTCGTTGACGAGCAGTTCTTC